Following are 16 T cell receptor beta chains from one sample sequenced in a study of cytomegalovirus exposure and HLA in healthy donors. PCR involved 60 Vbeta and 13 Jbeta primers. Only in-frame clones appear in the TCRdb table, and some are missing; sequencing was by immunoSEQ multiplex PCR. This table holds around 94,000 clones, about four fifths found once. Sequencing was carried out using PBMCs. Receptors were obtained from a man between 18 and 35 years old in good health and CMV-seronegative.

The chain is built from TRBV15 and TRBJ2-1, with 7 bases that match TRBD2. This CDR3 has 14 residues. The trim removed 1 base at V and 10 bases at J, leaving 7 bases unmatched. Per germline, CDR1 LNHNV and CDR2 YYDKDF (reference sequence). The CDR3 DNA reads as TGTGCCACCAGCAGAGTGGGGTCACTAGCGGAGCAGTTCTTC. It encodes CATSRVGSLAEQFF.

This chain links TRBV2 with TRBJ1-1; 7 nucleotides agree with TRBD1. This CDR3 is 12 amino acids long. V was clipped by 8 bases and J by 1 base; unmatched bases: 1. CDR1 is SNHLY and CDR2 is FYNNEI in the germline V gene. The CDR3, as DNA: TGTGCCAGCGACAGGGCGAACACTGAAGCTTTCTTT. Translated, it gives CASDRANTEAFF. Filled out from reference TRBV2 and TRBJ1-1, the complete variable domain reads EPEVTQTPSHQVTQMGQEVILRCVPISNHLYFYWYRQILGQKVEFLVSFYNNEISEKSEIFDDQFSVERPDGSNFTLKIRSTKLEDSAMYFCASDRANTEAFFGQGTRLTVV.

The V call is TRBV9, the J call TRBJ2-3; tentative D call: TRBD2 (6 bases). The V end was cut by 3 bases, the J end by 2 bases, with 13 bases between. The CDR3 runs 15 residues. The V gene's germline CDR1 is SGDLS and CDR2 YYNGEE. The CDR3: CASSGSGFYTDTQYF. The CDR3 nucleotides read TGTGCCAGCAGCGGGAGCGGGTTCTACACAGATACGCAGTATTTT.

This clone was seen once. The rearrangement joins TRBV30 to TRBJ2-7; D is perhaps TRBD2 (5 bases). Looked up from germline, CDR1 is GTSNPN and CDR2 is SVGIG (reference sequence). CDR3 length: 14 amino acids. V lost 0 bases, J lost 0 bases, and 9 bases lay in between. CDR3 coding DNA: TGTGCCTGGAGTGTACGGGGAGTCTCCTACGAGCAGTACTTC. Residues: CAWSVRGVSYEQYF. Full variable domain (outside the CDR3, taken from reference TRBV30 and TRBJ2-7): SQTIHQWPATLVQPVGSPLSLECTVEGTSNPNLYWYRQAAGRGLQLLFYSVGIGQISSEVPQNLSASRPQDRQFILSSKKLLLSDSGFYLCAWSVRGVSYEQYFGPGTRLTVT.

The chain has TRBV28 and TRBJ2-7; 11 bases are shared with TRBD2. Germline CDR1 MDHEN, CDR2 SYDVKM. This CDR3 has 15 amino acids. V dropped 6 bases and J dropped 0; count of bases not matched to a gene: 4. CDR3 loop: CASRPGTSGSYEQYF. CDR3 nucleotide sequence: TGTGCCAGCAGGCCCGGGACTAGCGGCTCCTACGAGCAGTACTTC.

The chain has TRBV27 and TRBJ2-5, with D possibly matching TRBD2 (6 bases). The CDR3 is 15 amino acids. V was shortened by 6 bases and J by 5 bases, with 19 bases between the two germline ends. Germline loops: CDR1 MNHEY, CDR2 SMNVEV (reference sequence). The CDR3 nucleotides read TGTGCCAGCAGGGTACTAGCCCATATGTTTGAGACCCAGTACTTC. It is translated as CASRVLAHMFETQYF.

J is TRBJ2-3 and V is TRBV28, with 7 bases that match TRBD1. This CDR3 is 14 amino acids long. The V gene end was trimmed by 6 bases and the J gene end by 6 bases; junction bases not matched to a gene: 9. Per the germline V gene, CDR1 is MDHEN and CDR2 is SYDVKM. The DNA of the CDR3 is TGTGCCAGCAGGACAGGGCTCCCTACGGATACGCAGTATTTT. Its protein product is CASRTGLPTDTQYF.

The rearrangement uses TRBV11-3 and TRBJ2-1, with no clear D. This CDR3 is 13 amino acids long. The V end was cut by 3 bases, the J end by 3 bases, with 6 bases between. The germline CDR1 and CDR2 sequences are SGHNT and YENEEA. In nucleotides, the CDR3 is TGTGCCAGCAGCTTCGGCGGCTACAATGAGCAGTTCTTC. It translates to CASSFGGYNEQFF. The full variable domain, its missing parts supplied by reference TRBV11-3 and TRBJ2-1, is EAGVVQSPRYKIIEKKQPVAFWCNPISGHNTLYWYLQNLGQGPELLIRYENEEAVDDSQLPKDRFSAERLKGVDSTLKIQPAELGDSAVYLCASSFGGYNEQFFGPGTRLTVL.

The chain couples TRBV11-2 to TRBJ1-1; D is unresolved. The germline V gene has CDR1 SGHAT and CDR2 FQNNGV. The CDR3 loop spans 15 amino acids. The ends were cut back, 5 bases at V and 4 bases at J, with 17 bases in the middle. CDR3 region: CASSARSLRGTEAFF. The CDR3 DNA follows: TGTGCCAGCAGCGCCCGCAGCCTTCGGGGCACTGAAGCTTTCTTT.

The V gene is TRBV28, the J gene TRBJ2-1; no definite D call. This CDR3 contains 11 residues. V dropped 5 bases and J dropped 8 bases, with 7 bases sitting between them. In germline, CDR1 is MDHEN, CDR2 SYDVKM. The CDR3 sequence is CASSPLHEQFF. The CDR3 DNA follows: TGTGCCAGCAGTCCTCTACATGAGCAGTTCTTC.

The V and J genes are TRBV19 and TRBJ1-1; D remains ambiguous. Trimming took 1 base from V and 11 from J, leaving 11 bases between them. This CDR3 is built from 12 residues. Looked up from germline, CDR1 is LNHDA and CDR2 is SQIVND (reference sequence). The CDR3 spells CASSIGSRPAFF. The CDR3, as DNA: TGTGCCAGTAGTATAGGGAGTCGGCCGGCTTTCTTT.

The rearrangement joins TRBV10-3 to TRBJ1-1, with 12 bases fitting TRBD1. CDR3 length: 24 amino acids. V gave up 2 bases and J gave up 1 base; unmatched junction bases: 26. The germline V gene has CDR1 ENHRY and CDR2 SYGVKD. The CDR3, as DNA: TGTGCCATCAGTGAGCCAGGGACAGGGGGCCTCAGAGTCAGGAACAGAACCCGGAACACTGAAGCTTTCTTT. Its protein is CAISEPGTGGLRVRNRTRNTEAFF.

This clone was detected only once. CDR3 DNA: TGTGCCAGCAGCCGTGGCGGCCTACCGGGACTAGCGGTCATAGATACGCAGTATTTT. Its protein is CASSRGGLPGLAVIDTQYF. V gene TRBV9 combines with J gene TRBJ2-3, with 11 bases that match TRBD2. The CDR3 totals 19 residues. Losses at the gene ends were 4 bases for V and 5 bases for J; bases not matched to a gene: 18. Looked up from germline, CDR1 is SGDLS and CDR2 is YYNGEE.

The J gene is TRBJ1-4, the V gene TRBV5-1, with 10 bases aligning to TRBD1. CDR1 is SGHRS and CDR2 is YFSETQ in the germline V gene. With 1 base clipped from V and 5 bases from J, the junction kept 2 bases outside the gene matches. This CDR3 is 15 amino acids long. The CDR3 DNA sequence: TGCGCCAGCAGCTTGTGGGGACAGGGGAATGAAAAACTGTTTTTT. It is translated as CASSLWGQGNEKLFF.

This clone was observed a few times. J is TRBJ1-1 and V is TRBV5-8, with no clear D. Germline lookup yields CDR1 SGHTS and CDR2 YDEGEE. The length of the CDR3 is 13 residues. Trimming stripped 4 bases from V and 2 bases from J, with 9 bases between. The CDR3 nucleotides read TGTGCCAGCAGCAAGACTTTCAACACTGAAGCTTTCTTT. Its translation is CASSKTFNTEAFF.

V is TRBV5-1 and J is TRBJ2-3; D is unclear. CDR1 SGHRS and CDR2 YFSETQ come from the germline V gene. V was clipped by 5 bases and J by 2 bases, with 6 bases between them. The CDR3 consists of 12 residues. The CDR3 loop is CASRVLTDTQYF. The CDR3 nucleotides read TGCGCCAGCAGGGTACTCACAGATACGCAGTATTTT.